The TCR beta chain described here comes from a study of blood T cell repertoires in COVID-19. The wider study: Acute and convalescent COVID-19 specimens originated in the United States, Italy and Spain. T cells, B-cell-depleted T cells, or PBMCs supplied cDNA or gDNA.

The CDR3 sequence is 15 residues long. Germline CDR1 LNHDA, CDR2 SQIVND (reference sequence). The V and J ends lost 3 bases and 8 bases, in that order; junction bases with no gene match: 8. In the original analysis: Reference gene primer amplification yielded estimated nucleated cell counts. Produced via immunoSEQ multiplex PCR; TCRdb's table is partial and in-frame only. The V and J calls and clone size are taken from that table; D and trimming were inferred from the DNA. The sample includes approximately 300,000 clones, roughly 87% of them seen just once. The J gene is TRBJ2-1, the V gene TRBV19; 9 bases align to TRBD1. This receptor was taken from a woman aged 50 to 65 who had recovered from COVID-19. Material for sequencing was peripheral blood. For the CDR3, the DNA is TGTGCCAGTAGTATGGCGGGACAGGGTGTCTATGAGCAGTTCTTC. Amino acid sequence: CASSMAGQGVYEQFF.